The entry that follows covers one T cell receptor (beta chain) sequence. As yet, its antigen is unknown. This CDR3 has 14 residues. CDR1 is SNHLY and CDR2 is FYNNEI in the germline V gene. V trimming: 7 bases; J trimming: 3 bases; junction bases outside the gene matches: 4. Though nominally healthy at sampling, donors likely had unrecorded immune exposures. This sample is part of a study of cytomegalovirus exposure and HLA in healthy donors. Use of 60 Vbeta and 13 Jbeta primers characterized the PCR. In the original analysis: As a later analysis found, there were tens of millions of unique TCR beta chains, of which some 10 million were shared. TCRdb's table, derived via immunoSEQ multiplex PCR, lists solely in-frame clones and lacks some. D and trimming come from the DNA, and the V and J calls and clone size come from that table. In the table there are more than 60,000 clones, roughly 80% of which are singletons.

The study, taken as a whole, reports: The analysis excluded some indistinguishable V segments, including TRBV6-2 and TRBV6-3. Diagnosis of cytomegalovirus status made by the classifier reportedly showed high specificity and sensitivity.

This clonotype was sampled from a male donor in good health and CMV-seropositive. Sequences were obtained from PBMCs. V gene TRBV2 combines with J gene TRBJ1-4, with 8 bases that match TRBD1. CDR3 sequence reads: CASTQGAANEKLFF. The CDR3 DNA follows: TGTGCCAGCACCCAGGGGGCGGCTAATGAAAAACTGTTTTTT.